This TCR beta chain was captured by sequencing in a study of T cell repertoires in cytomegalovirus infection. TCRdb used MiXCR to reprocess the reads, holding one entry per CDR3 protein. This sample has about 330,000 distinct CDR3 sequences, with about 35% found just once. Germline CDR1 reads SGHTA; CDR2 reads FQGNSA. With 3 bases removed from V and 5 bases from J, the gap between germline ends came to 11 bases. This CDR3 spans 13 amino acids. This clonotype appeared many times. What it binds is unknown. The rearrangement uses TRBV7-2 and TRBJ2-7; D might be TRBD2 (7 bases). The sequence derives from a human donor in good health (CMV status not recorded). Some clones in this sample may be carry-over from other donors' samples. The material sequenced was cultured PBMCs, taken from culture after CMV antigen stimulation. CDR3 bases: TGTGCCAGCAGCTTGGGAGGGGGTAACGAGCAGTACGTC. Protein product: CASSLGGGNEQYV.